The rows below give T cell receptor beta chains drawn from one sample of a study of technical replicates of blood from a few donors. The protocol was immunoSEQ multiplex PCR, while the TCRdb copy is restricted to in-frame clones and leaves out a portion. The repertoire holds around 90,000 clones, with 90% to 95% as singletons. Sequenced sample: T cells isolated from PBMCs. Every receptor here comes from a human donor in good health. CDR3s include the opening cysteine and the closing phenylalanine or tryptophan. Each record gives: D gene, clone size, V gene, J gene, CDR3 DNA, CDR3 protein. A D gene is named only where the DNA matches it firmly. Clone size is given for some rows only: seen once, a few or many times, or a class if the clone is expanded.

TRBD1	.	TRBV6-6	TRBJ1-1	TGTGCCAGCAGCACAGGACAGGGCACTGAAGCTTTCTTT	CASSTGQGTEAFF
.	once	TRBV4-3	TRBJ2-7	TGCGCCAGCAGCCAAGGAGTCTTGAGCTCCTACGAGCAGTACTTC	CASSQGVLSSYEQYF
.	.	TRBV28	TRBJ2-1	TGTGCCAGCGGATCAGAGGCTTCCTACAATGAGCAGTTCTTC	CASGSEASYNEQFF
TRBD1	.	TRBV28	TRBJ1-1	TGTGCCAGCAGTTTACTCTCCGGGACAGGGATGAACACTGAAGCTTTCTTT	CASSLLSGTGMNTEAFF
TRBD2	.	TRBV27	TRBJ2-1	TGTGCCAGCAGCGAGACCACCGGGACTAGCGGGAGAGAGCACAATGAGCAGTTCTTC	CASSETTGTSGREHNEQFF
.	.	TRBV6-5	TRBJ2-7	TGTGCCAGCAGTTACGGGGCCAGGGACTACGAGCAGTACTTC	CASSYGARDYEQYF
.	few	TRBV27	TRBJ1-5	TGTGCCAGCAGTTTTGGACATAGCAATCAGCCCCAGCATTTT	CASSFGHSNQPQHF
TRBD1	.	TRBV9	TRBJ2-4	TGTGCCAGCAGCGAGGGACAGGGGTCAAACATTCAGTACTTC	CASSEGQGSNIQYF
TRBD1	.	TRBV19	TRBJ1-2	TGTGCCAGTAGTACCACCTTCTGGACAGGGCGAACTAACTATGGCTACACCTTC	CASSTTFWTGRTNYGYTF
.	.	TRBV10-3	TRBJ2-3	TGTGCCATCAGTGATCCATCTCACCTAGTCGCAGATACGCAGTATTTT	CAISDPSHLVADTQYF
TRBD1	.	TRBV2	TRBJ1-2	TGTGCCAGCAGTGACGACAGGGTCTCTTATGGCTACACCTTC	CASSDDRVSYGYTF
.	.	TRBV27	TRBJ2-1	TGTGCCAGCAGTTTAAGTAGCGGTCTTTCCTACAATGAGCAGTTCTTC	CASSLSSGLSYNEQFF
.	.	TRBV12-5	TRBJ1-2	TGTGCTAGTGACCGGGGGGGCCTATATGGCTACACCTTC	CASDRGGLYGYTF
.	.	TRBV4-1	TRBJ2-3	TGCGCCAGCAGCCCAGAGGTAGTTGCTAGCACAGATACGCAGTATTTT	CASSPEVVASTDTQYF
TRBD1	.	TRBV30	TRBJ2-7	TGTGCCTGCCTGGGACAGGGCTACGAGCAGTACTTC	CACLGQGYEQYF
.	.	TRBV7-9	TRBJ2-3	TGTGCCAGCAGCTTATTATCCGGCACAGATACGCAGTATTTT	CASSLLSGTDTQYF
.	once	TRBV28	TRBJ1-5	TGTGCCAGCAGTTTTAGCGGGTACTATGAGCCCCAGCATTTT	CASSFSGYYEPQHF
.	.	TRBV7-6	TRBJ1-2	TGTGCCAGCAGCCATAACGCCAGGCCGAGGGAGGGCTACACCTTC	CASSHNARPREGYTF
.	.	TRBV6-6	TRBJ2-4	TGTGCCAGCAGTTACTCAGAACAGGGTCTTAACATTCAGTACTTC	CASSYSEQGLNIQYF
.	.	TRBV7-9	TRBJ2-1	TGTGCCAGCAGCCAGCCGGACTTAAATGAGCAGTTCTTC	CASSQPDLNEQFF
.	.	TRBV25-1	TRBJ2-1	TGTGCCAGCAGTGCAGGGAGGTACAATGAGCAGTTCTTC	CASSAGRYNEQFF
.	.	TRBV7-3	TRBJ2-3	TGTGCCAGCAGCTCTACAGGAAGATCCACAGATACGCAGTATTTT	CASSSTGRSTDTQYF
TRBD2	.	TRBV5-1	TRBJ2-7	TGCGCCAGCAGCCCCATGACTAGCGGGAGTGGGGAGCAGTACTTC	CASSPMTSGSGEQYF
.	few	TRBV27	TRBJ1-5	TGTGCCAGCAGCGTATTTGGCACCGGACAGCTCAATCAGCCCCAGCATTTT	CASSVFGTGQLNQPQHF
.	.	TRBV29-1	TRBJ1-1	TGCAGCGTTGCCAAGGACAGGAACACTGAAGCTTTCTTT	CSVAKDRNTEAFF
.	.	TRBV5-1	TRBJ2-1	TGCGCCAGCAGCTTGAGTGGGGGCAGGGATGAGCAGTTCTTC	CASSLSGGRDEQFF
TRBD1	.	TRBV9	TRBJ1-2	TGTGCCAGCAGCGTTGATCGACAGGGGGCACATGGCTACACCTTC	CASSVDRQGAHGYTF
TRBD2	once	TRBV4-2	TRBJ2-7	TGTGCCAGCAGCATGGGGGTAGGAGCGGGACCCTACGAGCAGTACTTC	CASSMGVGAGPYEQYF
.	.	TRBV14	TRBJ1-1	TGTGCCAGCAGCCAAGATGAGGGGGTTGAAGCTTTCTTT	CASSQDEGVEAFF
.	.	TRBV5-8	TRBJ1-5	TGTGCCAGCAGCGGGCTCGGGGTAGGTTATCAGCCCCAGCATTTT	CASSGLGVGYQPQHF